The clone carrying this T cell receptor (beta chain) occurred a few times. Library preparation (for TCRbeta) was performed with unique molecular identifiers. From the PCR reads, TCRdb called clonotypes with MiXCR, one entry per CDR3 protein. The sample consists of around 410,000 distinct CDR3 sequences, 11% of them appearing once. The entry originates in a study of T-cell reconstitution after alpha-beta-depleted transplantation in children. Germline CDR1 is SGHDN and CDR2 is FVKESK. The CDR3 has 16 residues. Trimming shortened V by 0 bases and J by 0 bases, and 9 bases separated the two germline ends.

This TCR derives from a human donor who donated a stem cell graft to a child with acute myeloid leukemia. Source: PBMCs from the stem cell graft donor, taken from the stem cell graft. This chain links TRBV14 with TRBJ2-1; D remains ambiguous. CDR3 sequence reads: CASSQEPLSSYNEQFF. DNA for the CDR3: TGTGCCAGCAGCCAAGAGCCTCTAAGCTCCTACAATGAGCAGTTCTTC.